Shown below are 3 T cell receptor beta chains from a single sample sequenced in a study of response to subunit inactivated influenza vaccine. TCRdb re-called the RT-PCR reads with MiXCR, one entry per CDR3 protein. The repertoire has about 570,000 distinct CDR3 sequences, about 10% of them found once; the top ten carry approximately 9.9%. These data also featured in a second study, about T cells expressing NK-cell markers. That paper notes: The TCR beta cDNA came from 5'RACE template switching with UMIs.

This specimen consisted of PBMCs from blood, obtained on the day of vaccination. Receptors originate from a man aged 50 to 60 who received an inactivated influenza vaccine.

Only a few counts were recorded for this clonotype. The chain combines TRBV6-1 with TRBJ2-3, with unresolved D. Looked up from germline, CDR1 is MNHNS and CDR2 is SASEGT. Trimming removed 5 bases at V and 2 bases at J, with 11 bases between. The CDR3 covers 14 residues. CDR3 DNA: TGTGCCAGCAGTCAACAAAGGGCCACAGATACGCAGTATTTT. It is translated as CASSQQRATDTQYF.

This clonotype was counted a few times. The chain couples TRBV27 to TRBJ2-1, with TRBD2 matching 7 bases. The CDR3 runs to 13 residues. The J segment lost 8 bases and the V segment lost 3 bases, leaving 4 bases of the junction unmatched. The germline V gene has CDR1 MNHEY and CDR2 SMNVEV (reference sequence). The CDR3 here is CASSFGLVYEQFF. CDR3 nucleotides: TGTGCCAGCAGTTTCGGACTAGTCTATGAGCAGTTCTTC.

This clonotype was counted a few times. The chain combines TRBV3-1 with TRBJ2-1; D is perhaps TRBD2 (7 bases). Germline V lookup: CDR1 LGHDT, CDR2 YNNKEL (reference sequence). CDR3 length equals 16 residues. Between the trimmed V and J ends, which lost 3 bases and 5 bases, there was a span of 17 bases. The CDR3 DNA reads TGTGCCAGCAGCCACCGGGGGGCTGACGCCGACAATGAGCAGTTCTTC. It translates to CASSHRGADADNEQFF.